This TCR beta chain was captured by sequencing in a study of blood T cell repertoires in COVID-19. This table comes from immunoSEQ multiplex PCR, and its TCRdb copy is limited to in-frame clones, with some not included. In the table there are some 260,000 clones, roughly 91% of which are singletons. This clone was counted once. The age range of participants was 18 to 89 years, with residence in some 25 US areas. This CDR3 spans 14 amino acids. Looked up from germline, CDR1 is SGHNT and CDR2 is YENEEA. V shed 2 bases, J shed 6 bases, and the junction held 5 bases outside the gene matches. This TCR was recovered from a man aged 35-49 years who had recovered from COVID-19. Sequencing was performed on PBMCs or T cells enriched from blood (not recorded which). This chain connects TRBV11-3 to TRBJ2-3, with 7 bases that match TRBD2. The CDR3 here is CASSLHSGVDTQYF. The CDR3 DNA follows: TGTGCCAGCAGCTTACACAGCGGGGTGGATACGCAGTATTTT.